This T cell receptor beta chain derives from a study of blood T cell repertoires in COVID-19. Across the whole study: The United States, Italy and Spain supplied acute and convalescent COVID-19 samples.

Authors' analysis steps: It was from reference gene primer amplification that nucleated cell counts were estimated. The data were produced by immunoSEQ multiplex PCR, yet TCRdb's version contains in-frame clones alone and is incomplete. That table is the source of V, J and clone size, and D and trimming were worked out from the DNA. The sample lists about 250,000 clones; 65% to 90% were seen once. Cohorts were based on clinical histories the participants reported. Trimming took 4 bases from V and 2 from J; bases not matched to a gene: 4. Germline CDR1 reads SEHNR; CDR2 reads FQNEAQ (reference sequence). The CDR3 contains 15 residues.

The chain is built from TRBV7-9 and TRBJ1-5; 8 bases are a match to TRBD1. The specimen sequenced was PBMCs or T cells enriched from blood (not recorded which). The clonotype originates from a woman in her forties or fifties with acute COVID-19. DNA of the CDR3: TGTGCCAGCAGCTCCGCGGACAGGGGCAATCAGCCCCAGCATTTT. Its protein is CASSSADRGNQPQHF. Drawing the rest from reference TRBV7-9 and TRBJ1-5, the complete variable domain is DTGVSQNPRHKITKRGQNVTFRCDPISEHNRLYWYRQTLGQGPEFLTYFQNEAQLEKSRLLSDRFSAERPKGSFSTLEIQRTEQGDSAMYLCASSSADRGNQPQHFGDGTRLSIL.